These T cell receptor beta chains were read from a single sample in a study of spatial heterogeneity in lung cancer. TCRdb reprocessed the 5' RACE reads with MiXCR, giving one entry per CDR3 protein. This sample has 85,000 to 100,000 distinct CDR3 sequences, with roughly 12% found just once. Sequenced here: PBMCs, sampled at surgery. The receptors were sampled from a male donor with early-stage non-small cell lung cancer. Both conserved end residues are part of each CDR3. The order of the fields is J gene, D gene, V gene, clone size, CDR3 protein, CDR3 DNA. D genes are given only for firm matches. Rows give clone size only sometimes, using once, few, many, or a class for an expanded clone.

J: TRBJ2-7
D: NA
V: TRBV27
size: NA
CDR3: CASSMTGAASYEQYF
DNA: TGTGCCAGCAGTATGACAGGTGCGGCCTCCTACGAGCAGTACTTC

J: TRBJ1-4
D: NA
V: TRBV4-1
size: NA
CDR3: CASSQEGRRFDEKLFF
DNA: TGCGCCAGCAGCCAAGAGGGCAGGCGGTTCGATGAAAAACTGTTTTTT

J: TRBJ2-7
D: TRBD1
V: TRBV7-8
size: NA
CDR3: CASSLEYSGTATYEQYF
DNA: TGTGCCAGCAGCTTAGAATACAGTGGGACAGCCACCTACGAGCAGTACTTC

J: TRBJ1-1
D: NA
V: TRBV7-2
size: many
CDR3: CASSRGPTTEAFF
DNA: TGTGCCAGCAGCCGGGGTCCGACCACTGAAGCTTTCTTT

J: TRBJ1-2
D: TRBD1
V: TRBV7-8
size: NA
CDR3: CASSPTRGRDGYTF
DNA: TGTGCCAGCAGCCCGACCAGGGGGCGCGATGGCTACACCTTC

J: TRBJ2-1
D: NA
V: TRBV25-1
size: NA
CDR3: CASSGSGLDSFNEQFF
DNA: TGTGCCAGCAGTGGATCGGGACTGGACAGTTTTAATGAGCAGTTCTTC

J: TRBJ2-7
D: TRBD2
V: TRBV19
size: few
CDR3: CASSPGTRSYEQYF
DNA: TGTGCCAGTAGTCCCGGGACTAGAAGCTACGAGCAGTACTTC

J: TRBJ1-1
D: TRBD1
V: TRBV7-8
size: NA
CDR3: CASSPPRQGNTEAFF
DNA: TGTGCCAGCAGCCCCCCCCGACAGGGAAACACTGAAGCTTTCTTT

J: TRBJ1-1
D: TRBD1
V: TRBV20-1
size: NA
CDR3: CSAPGQGATEAFF
DNA: TGCAGTGCCCCGGGACAGGGGGCAACTGAAGCTTTCTTT

J: TRBJ1-2
D: NA
V: TRBV11-2
size: few
CDR3: CASSPASGGIEGYTF
DNA: TGTGCCAGCAGCCCGGCCAGCGGGGGGATAGAGGGCTACACCTTC

J: TRBJ2-5
D: NA
V: TRBV29-1
size: few
CDR3: CSVENPVGETQYF
DNA: TGCAGCGTTGAAAACCCGGTAGGGGAGACCCAGTACTTC

J: TRBJ1-5
D: NA
V: TRBV12-3/TRBV12-4
size: NA
CDR3: CASSLSVRAHPHF
DNA: TGTGCCAGCAGTTTATCGGTTAGGGCACACCCGCATTTT

J: TRBJ1-5
D: NA
V: TRBV6-2/TRBV6-3
size: few
CDR3: CASSYGWQAGSQPQHF
DNA: TGTGCCAGCAGTTACGGGTGGCAGGCGGGGAGTCAGCCCCAGCATTTT

J: TRBJ2-7
D: TRBD2
V: TRBV6-2/TRBV6-3
size: many
CDR3: CASSYSGRAPDEQYF
DNA: TGTGCCAGCAGTTACTCCGGGAGGGCCCCGGACGAGCAGTACTTC

J: TRBJ2-3
D: NA
V: TRBV5-1
size: few
CDR3: CASSFLGSGTDTQYF
DNA: TGCGCCAGCAGCTTCCTGGGGTCGGGTACAGATACGCAGTATTTT

J: TRBJ2-3
D: TRBD1
V: TRBV12-3/TRBV12-4
size: NA
CDR3: CASSLALIQGSTDTQYF
DNA: TGTGCCAGCAGTTTAGCGCTAATACAGGGGAGCACAGATACGCAGTATTTT

J: TRBJ2-7
D: TRBD2
V: TRBV9
size: many
CDR3: CASSRGLAGASSYEQYF
DNA: TGTGCCAGCAGTCGCGGACTAGCGGGGGCGAGCTCCTACGAGCAGTACTTC

J: TRBJ2-2
D: TRBD1
V: TRBV19
size: few
CDR3: CASSIMGVRDRWNTGELFF
DNA: TGTGCCAGTAGTATTATGGGGGTCCGGGACAGGTGGAACACCGGGGAGCTGTTTTTT

J: TRBJ2-3
D: NA
V: TRBV7-2
size: many
CDR3: CASSYADTQYF
DNA: TGTGCCAGCAGCTACGCAGATACGCAGTATTTT

J: TRBJ2-5
D: NA
V: TRBV18
size: NA
CDR3: CASSPQRSDQETQYF
DNA: TGTGCCAGCTCACCACAGCGCAGTGACCAAGAGACCCAGTACTTC

J: TRBJ2-5
D: TRBD2
V: TRBV11-1
size: NA
CDR3: CASSLAERESSQETQYF
DNA: TGTGCCAGCAGCTTAGCGGAGCGGGAGTCCTCTCAAGAGACCCAGTACTTC

J: TRBJ2-1
D: NA
V: TRBV7-2
size: NA
CDR3: CASTWTVGHGEQFF
DNA: TGTGCCAGCACTTGGACAGTGGGACATGGTGAGCAGTTCTTC

J: TRBJ2-2
D: NA
V: TRBV7-2
size: NA
CDR3: CASSLLARWTGELFF
DNA: TGTGCCAGCAGCTTACTAGCTAGGTGGACCGGGGAGCTGTTTTTT

J: TRBJ2-2
D: NA
V: TRBV4-1
size: NA
CDR3: CASSRTQGGGAGWAGELFF
DNA: TGCGCCAGCAGCCGAACACAGGGCGGAGGAGCGGGATGGGCCGGGGAGCTGTTTTTT

J: TRBJ1-6
D: TRBD1
V: TRBV29-1
size: many
CDR3: CSVGTGGANSPLHF
DNA: TGCAGCGTTGGGACAGGGGGGGCTAATTCACCCCTCCACTTT

J: TRBJ2-5
D: NA
V: TRBV4-2
size: few
CDR3: CASSQDRSKTQYF
DNA: TGTGCCAGCAGCCAAGATAGATCGAAGACCCAGTACTTC

J: TRBJ2-7
D: TRBD1
V: TRBV7-7
size: NA
CDR3: CASSPDRDGTKQYF
DNA: TGTGCTAGCAGCCCCGACAGGGATGGTACGAAGCAGTACTTC